Listed here is a single T cell receptor (beta chain). Antigen specificity is unknown. Measured with immunoSEQ multiplex PCR; TCRdb has only the in-frame clones, and not every one. The table includes 30,000 to 40,000 clones, 82% detected once. This record belongs to a study of a mutant IDH1 vaccine in newly diagnosed glioma. Looking at the study overall: Treated patients had a mean age of around 40 years and a sex split that was roughly 60% male and 37.5% female. Patients' prior therapy spanned radiotherapy, temozolomide, or both; most underwent both. Study-wide results and caveats: Altogether, roughly 93% of patients exhibited vaccine-induced immune responses.

Trimming left V 4 bases short and J 4 bases short, with 3 bases between. The CDR3 has 10 amino acids. CDR1 and CDR2 from the germline V gene are SGHRS and YFSETQ. Time point reported: week 35, safety follow-up. Alongside topical imiquimod, each dose of vaccine comprised 300 ug of mutant IDH1 20-mer peptide. The starting material was PBMCs, obtained from a glioma patient whose treatment included an IDH1 peptide vaccine. The chain has TRBV5-1 and TRBJ2-7; D unresolved. This receptor was identified in a woman aged 18-29 years with glioma. CDR3 sequence (DNA): TGCGCCAGCAGCACGTACGAGCAGTACTTC. It yields the protein CASSTYEQYF.